Shown below are 26 T cell receptor beta chains from a single sample sequenced in a study of PD-1 blockade in mismatch repair-deficient tumors. The protocol was immunoSEQ multiplex PCR, while the TCRdb copy is restricted to in-frame clones and leaves out a portion. Of 90,000 to 130,000 clones detected, approximately 80% appear once; the ten largest clones hold roughly 4.8%. The sample in question was peripheral blood, obtained about 60 weeks after starting pembrolizumab. These receptors were collected from an adult with mismatch repair-deficient cancer.

The chain employs TRBV7-3 and TRBJ2-3; 15 nucleotides align to TRBD2. The germline CDR1 and CDR2 sequences are SGHTA and FQGTGA. V was clipped by 4 bases and J by 4 bases; unmatched bases: 6. CDR3 length equals 17 residues. The CDR3 DNA follows: TGTGCCAGCAGCTCTGGACTAGCGGGAGGGCAGTCAGATACGCAGTATTTT. Residues: CASSSGLAGGQSDTQYF.

V usage is TRBV27 and J usage is TRBJ2-1; D is ambiguous. Trimming pared 4 bases from V and 7 bases from J, leaving 14 bases between. The CDR3 has 14 residues. Germline CDR1 MNHEY, CDR2 SMNVEV (reference sequence). The CDR3 coding sequence is TGTGCCAGCAGTTCTCGGCGGAGCGTTAATGAGCAGTTCTTC. Its protein is CASSSRRSVNEQFF.

The chain recombines TRBV27 with TRBJ2-2, with a tentative D call TRBD1 (7 bases). V lost 5 bases and J lost 2, with 15 bases in between. Germline values: CDR1 MNHEY, CDR2 SMNVEV (reference sequence). The CDR3 sequence is 16 residues long. This CDR3 reads CASSQGGQINTGELFF. Here the CDR3 DNA reads TGTGCCAGCAGTCAGGGGGGACAGATAAACACCGGGGAGCTGTTTTTT.

The rearrangement uses TRBV15 and TRBJ2-1, with 14 bases fitting TRBD2. Trimming at V came to 3 bases and at J to 2 bases, leaving 3 bases not matched to a gene. Germline CDR1 reads LNHNV; CDR2 reads YYDKDF (reference sequence). The CDR3 runs to 17 residues. DNA for the CDR3: TGTGCCACCAGCAGGGGACTAGCGGGAGTTCCCTACAATGAGCAGTTCTTC. Protein product: CATSRGLAGVPYNEQFF.

Concerning this clone itself: Other DNA sequences in the same sample also yield this CDR3. J is TRBJ1-1 and V is TRBV6-4; D might be TRBD1 (5 bases). V was trimmed by 3 bases and J by 1 base, leaving 6 bases between them. Per the germline V gene, CDR1 is MRHNA and CDR2 is SNTAGT. The CDR3 totals 13 residues. The CDR3 sequence: CASSEGRNTEAFF. As DNA, the CDR3 is TGTGCCAGCAGTGAGGGACGGAACACTGAAGCTTTCTTT.

On this clone itself: The sample carries other DNA sequences with the same CDR3. The DNA for the CDR3 is TGCGCCAGCAGTCTAGACCGGTCCTACGAGCAGTACTTC. It encodes CASSLDRSYEQYF. The chain uses TRBV10-2 and TRBJ2-7; D uncertain. The CDR3 totals 13 residues. V was cut by 5 bases and J by 1 base, with 9 bases left in between. Germline values: CDR1 WSHSY, CDR2 SAAADI.

The rearrangement uses TRBV5-1 and TRBJ2-5, with TRBD1 matching 8 bases. V lost 2 bases to trimming and J lost 4 bases; unmatched junction nucleotides: 4. The germline V gene has CDR1 SGHRS and CDR2 YFSETQ. This CDR3 comprises 14 residues. CDR3 residues: CASSFGQGGETQYF. CDR3 DNA sequence: TGCGCCAGCAGCTTCGGACAGGGCGGAGAGACCCAGTACTTC.

V and J are TRBV5-6 and TRBJ2-7; 8 bases fit TRBD2. Trimming took 3 bases from V and 3 from J; bases not matched to a gene: 17. The CDR3 has 18 residues. In germline, CDR1 is SGHDT, CDR2 YYEEEE. In DNA, the CDR3 is TGTGCCAGCAGCTGGAGAACCGGTACTAGCGGAGGCAGCTACGAGCAGTACTTC. It yields the protein CASSWRTGTSGGSYEQYF.

This rearrangement joins TRBV11-2 to TRBJ2-3; 7 bases map to TRBD1. Unmatched junction bases numbered 1, after V lost 4 bases and J lost 3 bases. CDR3 length: 13 residues. The V gene's germline CDR1 is SGHAT and CDR2 FQNNGV. The CDR3 loop reads CASSSDRTDTQYF. The DNA for the CDR3 is TGTGCCAGCAGCTCGGACAGGACAGATACGCAGTATTTT.

This rearrangement joins TRBV5-1 to TRBJ2-2; 10 bases are shared with TRBD1. The J segment lost 6 bases and the V segment lost 0 bases, leaving 8 bases of the junction unmatched. CDR3 length: 17 amino acids. Germline V CDR1 and CDR2: SGHRS, YFSETQ. The CDR3 DNA reads TGCGCCAGCAGCTTGGATTGGACAGGGGGAGTCTCCGGGGAGCTGTTTTTT. Protein sequence: CASSLDWTGGVSGELFF.

This clone turned up a few times. The chain has TRBV9 and TRBJ2-2; D is unresolved. This CDR3 is 15 amino acids long. Trimming shortened V by 0 bases and J by 5 bases, and 11 bases separated the two germline ends. CDR1 SGDLS and CDR2 YYNGEE come from the germline V gene. The DNA of the CDR3 is TGTGCCAGCAGCGTAGGGTCGACGGCGACCGGGGAGCTGTTTTTT. Protein sequence: CASSVGSTATGELFF.

Concerning this clone: The junction differs from germline at one of its ends, possibly a read error. The chain joins TRBV5-5 to TRBJ1-2; D gene ambiguous. This CDR3 has 14 residues. The V gene's germline CDR1 is SGHKS and CDR2 YYEKEE (reference sequence). CDR3 DNA: TGTGCCAGCAGTCGGCAGGACTCCACGGACGCCTCCCTCTTC. Protein: CASSRQDSTDASLF.

This chain uses TRBV6-5 with TRBJ2-7; the match to TRBD2 covers 7 bases. The V gene end was trimmed by 8 bases and the J gene end by 4 bases; junction bases not matched to a gene: 11. Germline CDR1 reads MNHEY; CDR2 reads SVGAGI. CDR3 length: 14 residues. In nucleotides, the CDR3 is TGTGCCAGCTGGCGAGCTAGCGGAAGTTACGAGCAGTACTTC. It translates to CASWRASGSYEQYF.

This chain connects TRBV2 to TRBJ2-1, with a tentative D call TRBD2 (5 bases). Looked up from germline, CDR1 is SNHLY and CDR2 is FYNNEI. Trimming stripped 7 bases from V and 4 bases from J, with 17 bases between. The CDR3 consists of 15 residues. In nucleotides, the CDR3 is TGTGCCAGCATCGAGGGTGGGTGGGGTTACAATGAGCAGTTCTTC. Its protein is CASIEGGWGYNEQFF.

The chain employs TRBV21-1 and TRBJ1-4. TRBV21-1 has pseudogene status. The CDR3 contains 16 residues. The CDR3 here is CASIPGTPVTNEKLFF. CDR3 DNA: TGTGCCAGCATCCCTGGGACTCCCGTAACTAATGAAAAACTGTTTTTT.

This rearrangement joins TRBV30 to TRBJ1-1; D remains unclear. CDR3 length equals 12 residues. The germline gives CDR1 GTSNPN, CDR2 SVGIG (reference sequence). V was pared by 1 base and J by 1 base, with 4 bases between. This CDR3 reads CAWSGGNTEAFF. The DNA of the CDR3 is TGTGCCTGGAGTGGGGGGAACACTGAAGCTTTCTTT.

V is TRBV5-4 and J is TRBJ2-2; D unclear. CDR1 and CDR2 from the germline V gene are SGHNT and YYREEE (reference sequence). V was clipped by 0 bases and J by 3 bases, with 9 bases between them. The CDR3 has 15 residues. CDR3 sequence reads: CASSLELLDTGELFF. The CDR3 DNA is TGTGCCAGCAGCTTGGAGCTGCTGGACACCGGGGAGCTGTTTTTT.

The rearrangement joins TRBV5-6 to TRBJ2-3; D is perhaps TRBD1 (6 bases). The CDR3 has 16 residues. CDR1 is SGHDT and CDR2 is YYEEEE in the germline V gene. V gave up 4 bases and J gave up 3 bases, with 18 bases separating them. The CDR3 sequence is CASSNAQGAATDTQYF. The CDR3 nucleotides read TGTGCCAGCAGCAACGCACAGGGAGCGGCAACAGATACGCAGTATTTT.

The chain combines TRBV30 with TRBJ1-3, with 7 positions matching TRBD1. With 6 bases clipped from V and 2 bases from J, the junction kept 7 bases outside the gene matches. Germline V gene sequence: CDR1 GTSNPN, CDR2 SVGIG (reference sequence). This CDR3 has 14 amino acids. CDR3 coding DNA: TGTGCCTGCGGCGTAGGGGGCACTGGAAACACCATATATTTT. Its translation is CACGVGGTGNTIYF.

This clone was seen many times. The rearrangement uses TRBV19 and TRBJ1-2, with D uncertain. CDR3 length: 12 amino acids. In germline, CDR1 is LNHDA, CDR2 SQIVND (reference sequence). Trimming took off 7 bases at V and 4 bases at J, with 10 bases between the two ends. The CDR3 sequence is CASKIGSYGYTF. CDR3 in DNA: TGTGCCAGTAAGATCGGGAGCTATGGCTACACCTTC.

In its sample, this clone ranks as medium-sized. The rearrangement joins TRBV4-2 to TRBJ1-2, with 8 positions matching TRBD1. Germline-derived CDR1 and CDR2 are LGHNA and YNFKEQ. The CDR3 extends over 15 amino acids. With V trimmed by 4 bases and J by 7 bases, 11 bases remained unmatched. The CDR3 is CASSPDRGDQGGYTF. In DNA, the CDR3 is TGTGCCAGCAGCCCCGACAGGGGAGACCAGGGTGGCTACACCTTC.

The chain joins TRBV6-1 to TRBJ2-1; 7 bases agree with TRBD1. Germline values: CDR1 MNHNS, CDR2 SASEGT. With V trimmed by 5 bases and J by 0 bases, 4 bases remained unmatched. This CDR3 contains 15 residues. In DNA, the CDR3 is TGTGCCAGCAGTAGGGGACAGAGCTCCTACAATGAGCAGTTCTTC. The encoded protein is CASSRGQSSYNEQFF.

J is TRBJ2-3 and V is TRBV7-9, with 11 positions matching TRBD2. The CDR3 has 13 residues. After removal of 4 bases from V and 10 bases from J, the junction contained 4 bases not matched to a gene. CDR1 SEHNR and CDR2 FQNEAQ come from the germline V gene (reference sequence). CDR3: CASSSTSGIAQYF. The CDR3 DNA reads as TGTGCCAGCAGCTCGACTAGCGGGATAGCGCAGTATTTT.

This chain uses TRBV12-5 with TRBJ2-1; maybe TRBD1 (5 bases). Germline V CDR1 and CDR2: LGHNT, FRNRAP. CDR3 length: 13 residues. Trimming cost V 1 base and J 6 bases, with 7 bases left between them. The CDR3 bases are TGTGCTAGTGGTTTGGGGCAGGGCAATGAGCAGTTCTTC. This gives the protein CASGLGQGNEQFF. Full variable domain (missing parts from reference TRBV12-5 and TRBJ2-1): DARVTQTPRHKVTEMGQEVTMRCQPILGHNTVFWYRQTMMQGLELLAYFRNRAPLDDSGMPKDRFSAEMPDATLATLKIQPSEPRDSAVYFCASGLGQGNEQFFGPGTRLTVL.

As concerns this clone: One junction end does not reproduce the germline sequence, and a read error may be involved. The gene calls are TRBV4-1 and TRBJ1-2, with TRBD1 as a possible D gene (5 bases). Germline assignment: CDR1 MGHRA and CDR2 YSYEKL. The CDR3 is 19 amino acids. The CDR3 DNA reads TGCGCCAGCAGCCAAGAATCAGGAGGTGAGGGGACTATGGTATGGGCGCGGCTCTTC. The encoded protein is CASSQESGGEGTMVWARLF.

The J gene is TRBJ2-1, the V gene TRBV6-4; D is unclear. The length of the CDR3 is 13 residues. Germline V gene data show CDR1 as MRHNA and CDR2 as SNTAGT. The V gene lost 4 bases and the J gene lost 5 bases, with 9 bases spanning the gap. CDR3 loop: CASSAGRNNEQFF. DNA for the CDR3: TGTGCCAGCAGTGCCGGAAGGAACAATGAGCAGTTCTTC.